There are many counts of the clone carrying this T cell receptor beta chain. Its antigen is currently unknown. This CDR3 is 17 amino acids long. The germline V and J ends were trimmed by 0 bases and 6 bases, with 19 bases remaining between them. Germline V lookup: CDR1 SGHKS, CDR2 YYEKEE (reference sequence). The data originate from a study of breast tumors, draining lymph nodes, adjacent tissues. Notes on the study in general: Findings are consistent with lymph node origin and intratumoral expansion of most tumor T cells.

Breast cancer patients provided tissue from their axillary draining lymph nodes. One entry per CDR3 protein, called by TCRdb with MiXCR from the multiplex PCR reads. Of more than 85,000 distinct CDR3 sequences in the sample, 20% to 25% are singletons; the top ten hold approximately 1.2%. The rearrangement uses TRBV5-5 and TRBJ2-1; no reliable D call. The specimen sequenced was axillary lymph node tissue. The TCR sequence derives from a female donor with breast cancer. Some clones in this sample may be carry-over from other donors' samples. The CDR3 loop reads CASSLASSILLVNEQFF. Here the CDR3 DNA reads TGTGCCAGCAGCTTGGCCTCATCCATACTTTTGGTCAATGAGCAGTTCTTC.